This TCR beta chain was found in a study of T-cell reconstitution after alpha-beta-depleted transplantation in children. Study-wide findings and caveats: Approximately two months post-transplant, alpha-beta T cells reportedly originated from several hundred expanded graft clones.

A word on this clonotype: What it binds is unknown.

Trimming stripped 11 bases from V and 2 bases from J, with 19 bases between. The CDR3 is made up of 14 amino acids. Germline V CDR1 and CDR2: ENHRY, SYGVKD. Unique molecular identifiers were incorporated into the prepared TCRbeta library. TCRdb re-called the PCR reads through MiXCR, storing one row per CDR3 protein. The repertoire consists of about 440,000 distinct CDR3 sequences, with over 40% occurring once and the leading ten covering 25% to 30%. This sample comprised PBMCs, obtained before TCRalphabeta/CD19-depleted stem cell transplant. This chain connects TRBV10-3 to TRBJ2-7, with D possibly matching TRBD1 (6 bases). The source of this sequence is a girl aged 2 to 9 with aplastic anemia, due to receive a stem cell transplant. CDR3 bases: TGTGCCTCCCAATCAGGGGTGATGGCCTACGAGCAGTACTTC. It codes for CASQSGVMAYEQYF.